The 31 T cell receptor beta chains below come from one sample, sequenced in a study of cytotoxic CD8 clonotypes in ibrutinib-treated CLL. Sequenced by immunoSEQ multiplex PCR; TCRdb stores in-frame clones only, minus some. The repertoire holds around 150,000 clones, with about four fifths as singletons. The sample consisted of PBMCs, taken after 12 months of ibrutinib treatment. The origin of the receptors is a human donor with chronic lymphocytic leukemia.

The J gene is TRBJ1-1, the V gene TRBV6-4; D unclear. Germline values: CDR1 MRHNA, CDR2 SNTAGT. The V and J ends lost 0 bases and 2 bases respectively, with 4 bases between them. The length of the CDR3 is 13 residues. In DNA, the CDR3 is TGTGCCAGCAGTGACTCGCTCAACACTGAAGCTTTCTTT. Encoded protein: CASSDSLNTEAFF.

This clone was counted once. V and J are TRBV21-1 and TRBJ2-7; TRBD1 is taken as the D call from the table, unchecked against the DNA. TRBV21-1 is a documented pseudogene. The CDR3 is made up of 18 amino acids. The CDR3 region has the DNA TGTGCCAGCAGCGCCCGTGAAATAAGGAGGACAGGTGGATGCGAGCAGTACTTC. Its translation: CASSAREIRRTGGCEQYF.

The V and J genes are TRBV2 and TRBJ2-3; the D gene is possibly TRBD1 (6 bases). V lost 4 bases to trimming and J lost 0 bases, with 11 bases between them. Germline CDR1 SNHLY, CDR2 FYNNEI. The CDR3 sequence is 15 residues long. CDR3 in amino acids: CASSAGALSTDTQYF. The CDR3 bases are TGTGCCAGCAGTGCAGGGGCCCTTAGCACAGATACGCAGTATTTT.

The chain uses TRBV6-6 and TRBJ2-1, with TRBD2 matching over 11 bases. Trimming cost V 6 bases and J 6 bases; bases outside gene matches: 7. CDR1 is MNHNY, CDR2 SVGAGI, per germline (reference sequence). The CDR3 spans 15 residues. The CDR3 DNA follows: TGTGCCAGCAGCCTGACTAGCGGGACTGGCAATGAGCAGTTCTTC. Amino acid sequence: CASSLTSGTGNEQFF.

V usage is TRBV11-3 and J usage is TRBJ1-2; possible D gene TRBD1, 5 bases. The CDR3 has 16 residues. Trimming took off 0 bases at V and 1 base at J, with 12 bases between the two ends. Germline V gene lookup returns CDR1 SGHNT and CDR2 YENEEA. The CDR3 nucleotides are TGTGCCAGCAGCTTAGAAAAGGACATCGTTAACTATGGCTACACCTTC. This sequence encodes CASSLEKDIVNYGYTF.

The chain carries TRBV27 and TRBJ2-2; D is tentatively TRBD1 or TRBD2 (6 bases each). The CDR3 runs to 14 residues. V was shortened by 6 bases and J by 7 bases, with 15 bases between the two germline ends. Germline values: CDR1 MNHEY, CDR2 SMNVEV (reference sequence). In DNA, the CDR3 is TGTGCCAGCAGCCGGAGGGGGGTGGTCGGGGAGCTGTTTTTT. Translating it yields CASSRRGVVGELFF.

J is TRBJ2-7 and V is TRBV29-1, with D perhaps matching TRBD1 (5 bases). Trimming removed 4 bases from V and 0 bases from J, with 7 bases in between. CDR1 and CDR2 (germline): SQVTM, ANQGSEA. CDR3 size: 12 residues. The CDR3 DNA reads as TGCAGCGTTGGACAGAGCTCCTACGAGCAGTACTTC. Amino acids: CSVGQSSYEQYF.

V gene TRBV11-2 combines with J gene TRBJ2-7, with 8 bases identical to TRBD2. CDR3 length: 16 residues. J was trimmed by 0 bases and V by 5 bases; bases with no gene match: 9. Germline lookup yields CDR1 SGHAT and CDR2 FQNNGV. DNA for the CDR3: TGTGCCAGCAGCCTACAACGGACTAGCTTCTCCTACGAGCAGTACTTC. The encoded protein is CASSLQRTSFSYEQYF.

The chain couples TRBV4-2 to TRBJ2-7; 8 positions agree with TRBD2. The CDR3 loop spans 19 amino acids. Unmatched junction bases numbered 19, after V lost 4 bases and J lost 2 bases. Germline-derived CDR1 and CDR2 are LGHNA and YNFKEQ. In DNA form, the CDR3 reads TGTGCCAGCAGCCCACGACCCAGCGGGGGCGACCCCAAACCCTACGAGCAGTACTTC. Residues: CASSPRPSGGDPKPYEQYF.

J is TRBJ1-1 and V is TRBV28; tentative D call: TRBD1 (6 bases). CDR3 length equals 13 residues. Germline V CDR1 and CDR2: MDHEN, SYDVKM. With 7 bases removed from V and 11 bases from J, the gap between germline ends came to 20 bases. In DNA, the CDR3 is TGTGCCAGCATCCCCTCTTGGGGGGCGAGTGCTTTCTTT. Translation: CASIPSWGASAFF.

This chain joins TRBV6-6 and TRBJ1-3; D might be TRBD1 (6 bases). Germline V gene lookup returns CDR1 MNHNY and CDR2 SVGAGI (reference sequence). The ends were cut back, 7 bases at V and 0 bases at J, with 13 bases in the middle. The CDR3 extends over 15 amino acids. The CDR3 here is CASTQGPFSGNTIYF. CDR3 DNA sequence: TGTGCCAGCACCCAGGGGCCATTCTCTGGAAACACCATATATTTT.

This clone came up a few times. The chain joins TRBV19 to TRBJ2-7; 12 bases match TRBD1. Germline V gene sequence: CDR1 LNHDA, CDR2 SQIVND (reference sequence). Trimming removed 4 bases from V and 9 bases from J; junction bases left unmatched: 13. The CDR3 runs to 16 residues. The CDR3 DNA reads as TGTGCCAGTAGTAGCTCTCCGGGACAGGGGGCATCCGGGCAGTACTTC. This codes for CASSSSPGQGASGQYF.

Only a few counts were recorded for this clone. The chain employs TRBV5-4 and TRBJ2-3; 7 bases are shared with TRBD1. The CDR3 is 14 amino acids. V was clipped by 2 bases and J by 3 bases; unmatched bases: 3. The germline V gene encodes CDR1 SGHNT and CDR2 YYREEE (reference sequence). The CDR3, as DNA: TGTGCCAGCAGCTTTGGACAGGTGACAGATACGCAGTATTTT. It encodes CASSFGQVTDTQYF.

This clone was seen a handful of times. This sequence joins TRBV4-3 and TRBJ2-1; D remains ambiguous. Germline V gene lookup returns CDR1 LGHNA and CDR2 YSLEER. Trimming cost V 0 bases and J 1 base, with 19 bases left between them. This CDR3 is 19 amino acids long. DNA of the CDR3: TGCGCCAGCAGCCAAGATGTGGATTTGGGCAGGATGTCCTACAATGAGCAGTTCTTC. Translating it yields CASSQDVDLGRMSYNEQFF.

V and J are TRBV6-5 and TRBJ2-5; D might be TRBD2 (6 bases). From germline, CDR1 is MNHEY and CDR2 SVGAGI. The V end lost 2 bases, the J end lost 6 bases, and 13 bases lay between the germline ends. There are 14 residues in the CDR3. The DNA of the CDR3 is TGTGCCAGCAGTTACCGCCGGGAGCTCCAGACCCAGTACTTC. Translated, it gives CASSYRRELQTQYF.

To note about this clone: Germline is not matched at one junction end, which may reflect a read error. The chain links TRBV5-4 to TRBJ2-7; 7 positions agree with TRBD1. The CDR3 loop spans 15 amino acids. Germline CDR1 is SGHNT and CDR2 is YYREEE (reference sequence). The CDR3 bases are TGTGCCAGCAGCTCCGGACAGGCTTTGGGCTACGAGCAGTGCTTC. Amino acids: CASSSGQALGYEQCF.

The rearrangement joins TRBV28 to TRBJ1-3, with 7 bases identical to TRBD1. V shed 7 bases and J 4 bases; nucleotides not matched to a gene: 7. CDR1 and CDR2 from the germline V gene are MDHEN and SYDVKM. This CDR3 contains 14 residues. The CDR3 nucleotides are TGTGCCAGCATCAAAGGGGGCAGCGGAAACACCATATATTTT. Translating gives CASIKGGSGNTIYF.

The J gene is TRBJ2-7, the V gene TRBV2, with TRBD2 as a possible D gene (5 bases). V shed 5 bases and J shed 2 bases, with 10 bases lying between them. The length of the CDR3 is 13 residues. Germline-derived CDR1 and CDR2 are SNHLY and FYNNEI. This CDR3 is CASSSSGTYEQYF. CDR3 in DNA: TGTGCCAGCAGTTCCTCCGGGACCTACGAGCAGTACTTC.

The chain links TRBV4-1 to TRBJ2-1; tentatively, D is TRBD1 (6 bases). CDR1 and CDR2 (germline): MGHRA, YSYEKL. The CDR3 sequence is 16 residues long. The ends were cut back, 3 bases at V and 4 bases at J, with 16 bases in the middle. The DNA for the CDR3 is TGCGCCAGCAGCCACGTCACCAGGGGACAATACAATGAGCAGTTCTTC. This translates into CASSHVTRGQYNEQFF.

The V gene is TRBV5-1, the J gene TRBJ1-4, with 11 bases aligning to TRBD1. Per germline, CDR1 SGHRS and CDR2 YFSETQ. Trimming took 0 bases from V and 4 from J; bases not matched to a gene: 2. This CDR3 has 16 residues. The CDR3 sequence: CASSLGTGGNNEKLFF. The CDR3 DNA reads as TGCGCCAGCAGCTTGGGGACAGGGGGCAATAATGAAAAACTGTTTTTT.

This chain connects TRBV19 to TRBJ1-5; perhaps TRBD1 as D (6 bases). The CDR3 is 16 amino acids. In germline, CDR1 is LNHDA, CDR2 SQIVND (reference sequence). The V end was cut by 2 bases, the J end by 6 bases, with 17 bases between. The CDR3 spells CASSIYRAPILQPQHF. In nucleotides, the CDR3 is TGTGCCAGTAGTATATACAGGGCCCCCATACTTCAGCCCCAGCATTTT. Full variable domain (rest looked up from reference TRBV19 and TRBJ1-5): DGGITQSPKYLFRKEGQNVTLSCEQNLNHDAMYWYRQDPGQGLRLIYYSQIVNDFQKGDIAEGYSVSREKKESFPLTVTSAQKNPTAFYLCASSIYRAPILQPQHFGDGTRLSIL.

The chain employs TRBV4-2 and TRBJ2-3; 8 nucleotides align to TRBD2. The CDR3 is 15 amino acids. CDR1 is LGHNA and CDR2 is YNFKEQ in the germline V gene. After removal of 0 bases from V and 2 bases from J, the junction contained 1 base not matched to a gene. The CDR3 DNA is TGTGCCAGCAGCCAAGATAGCGGGGACACAGATACGCAGTATTTT. Protein sequence: CASSQDSGDTDTQYF.

This clone was observed once. The chain joins TRBV19 to TRBJ2-7; 9 positions match TRBD1. V lost 5 bases to trimming and J lost 6 bases; unmatched junction nucleotides: 8. CDR3 length: 14 amino acids. Germline values: CDR1 LNHDA, CDR2 SQIVND (reference sequence). The CDR3 DNA is TGTGCCAGTAGTCCCCGGACAGGGGCGGGCGAGCAGTACTTC. This encodes CASSPRTGAGEQYF.

The chain links TRBV7-2 to TRBJ1-1; 7 bases map to TRBD1. The CDR3 totals 15 residues. The germline gives CDR1 SGHTA, CDR2 FQGNSA. J lost 0 bases, V lost 4 bases, and 5 bases had no gene match. The DNA for the CDR3 is TGTGCCAGCAGCTCATTACAGGGGTTGAACACTGAAGCTTTCTTT. As protein: CASSSLQGLNTEAFF.

The chain is built from TRBV6-1 and TRBJ1-5; D is undetermined. There are 13 residues in the CDR3. Germline V gene lookup returns CDR1 MNHNS and CDR2 SASEGT. The V gene lost 3 bases and the J gene lost 11 bases, with 14 bases spanning the gap. CDR3 region: CASSDWQVVTQHF. The CDR3 nucleotides read TGTGCCAGCAGTGACTGGCAGGTAGTAACCCAGCATTTT.

This CDR3 is CAWIAKGDGSPLHF. In DNA form, the CDR3 reads TGTGCCTGGATCGCCAAGGGGGATGGGTCACCCCTCCACTTT. The chain carries TRBV30 and TRBJ1-6; possibly TRBD1 for D (6 bases). Trimming left V 4 bases short and J 10 bases short, with 17 bases between. The CDR3 has 14 amino acids. From germline, CDR1 is GTSNPN and CDR2 SVGIG (reference sequence).

V gene TRBV19 combines with J gene TRBJ1-5, with D possibly being TRBD1 (5 bases). In germline, CDR1 is LNHDA, CDR2 SQIVND (reference sequence). There are 14 residues in the CDR3. In DNA form, the CDR3 reads TGTGCTACCGAGGACACAGATAGCAATCAGCCCCAGCATTTT. Translated, it gives CATEDTDSNQPQHF.

This sequence joins TRBV28 and TRBJ1-1; unclear D gene. Looked up from germline, CDR1 is MDHEN and CDR2 is SYDVKM. The CDR3 length is 13 residues. Trimming removed 6 bases at V and 1 base at J, with 9 bases between. The CDR3 is CASSLRKNTEAFF. The DNA for the CDR3 is TGTGCCAGCAGCCTCCGGAAGAACACTGAAGCTTTCTTT. The whole variable domain, remainder taken from reference TRBV28 and TRBJ1-1, is DVKVTQSSRYLVKRTGEKVFLECVQDMDHENMFWYRQDPGLGLRLIYFSYDVKMKEKGDIPEGYSVSREKKERFSLILESASTNQTSMYLCASSLRKNTEAFFGQGTRLTVV.

The chain employs TRBV5-1 and TRBJ2-7; D unclear. CDR3 length equals 14 residues. Per germline, CDR1 SGHRS and CDR2 YFSETQ. Trimming removed 4 bases at V and 0 bases at J, with 11 bases between. The CDR3 here is CASSPRLDSYEQYF. CDR3 DNA sequence: TGCGCCAGCAGCCCAAGATTAGACTCCTACGAGCAGTACTTC.

The rearrangement joins TRBV29-1 to TRBJ1-3, with 7 bases that match TRBD1. CDR1 is SQVTM and CDR2 is ANQGSEA in the germline V gene. The junction had 13 bases not matched to a gene; V was cut back by 4 bases and J by 7 bases. The CDR3 sequence is 15 residues long. The CDR3: CSVGDSYAGWNTIYF. In DNA form, the CDR3 reads TGCAGCGTTGGGGACAGCTACGCAGGCTGGAACACCATATATTTT.

V and J are TRBV28 and TRBJ2-7, with TRBD2 matching 14 bases. Germline V gene data show CDR1 as MDHEN and CDR2 as SYDVKM. This CDR3 is 19 amino acids long. The ends lost 3 bases at V and 3 bases at J; junction bases unmatched: 13. CDR3: CASSFLWGLAGENGYEQYF. For the CDR3, the DNA is TGTGCCAGCAGTTTCCTCTGGGGACTAGCGGGAGAAAACGGCTACGAGCAGTACTTC.